The T cell receptor (beta chain) under discussion was sequenced for a study of blood T cell repertoires in COVID-19 (dated by TCRdb to 2019 to 2021). A note on the overall study: Samples from collaborators originated in the United States, Italy and Spain and spanned both the acute and convalescent phases of COVID-19. The prospective study material was composed of cDNA or gDNA derived from T cells, B-cell-depleted T cells, or PBMCs. Subjects who had been exposed to COVID-19, were actively infected with it, or had recovered from it provided the deeply sampled blood TCRbeta repertoires that made up the dataset. The repertoires were released in a freely available public database meant as a resource for research on the immune response to SARS-CoV-2. Samples came from the ongoing ImmuneRACE study (first 160 participants) plus 1,254 subjects from 6 global collaborators. Sample metadata almost always included a de-identified subject ID, COVID-19 status, age in years and sex. Where available, HLA class I and class II types were obtained from metadata supplied by the sample provider rather than from assay-based typing. Study-wide conclusions, independent of this receptor: How much clinical and demographic metadata was included differed by source and by participant, and the metadata was provided uncurated.

Each collaborating institution followed its own protocols to collect whole blood in K2EDTA tubes. For TCRbeta analysis, collaborator samples were shipped as frozen whole blood, as isolated PBMCs, or as DNA extracted from either sample type. TCRbeta CDR3 regions were amplified from genomic DNA by means of the immunoSEQ Assay, a bias-controlled multiplex PCR. The published analysis was carried out like this. The number of nucleated cells in each sample was estimated by amplification of reference gene primers within the assay. Sequence reads were collapsed and filtered to measure the absolute abundance of every unique TCRbeta CDR3 rearrangement. Productive Simpson clonality was computed per sample as the square root of Simpson's diversity index over productive rearrangements. TCRdb mirrors the immuneACCESS table, restricted to in-frame sequences. Some clones are absent from its copies; in checked studies, under half trace to an unresolved V gene, and the reason for the others is unknown. V and J calls and clone size are those listed in that table; D and trimming were worked out from the DNA. For this sample there are about 160,000 clones; roughly 91% appear just once. The ten largest make up about 4.5% of the sample.

As to this clone: The clone's antigen remains unknown. There are no base qualities to consult, and no much larger clone falls within one base.

The CDR3 numbers 14 residues from cysteine through phenylalanine. CDR3 DNA is the only sequence kept; it has 42 bases, read in frame from the first base. V loses 3 bases, J loses 5 bases, and the germline ends lie 15 bases apart. According to the germline V gene (reference sequence), CDR1 reads GTSNPN and CDR2 reads SVGIG. The chain uses TRBV30 and TRBJ2-3; the D gene cannot be named for sure. The receptor was isolated from a woman aged 45 to 65 with acute or convalescent COVID-19. The sequenced sample was peripheral blood. At the DNA level, the sequence is TGTGCCTGGAGACCGGGTTCAATCAGAGATACGCAGTATTTT. Its protein product is CAWRPGSIRDTQYF.